Each of the 25 T cell receptor beta chains below was sequenced from the same sample in a study of blood T cell repertoires in COVID-19. Generated by immunoSEQ multiplex PCR, the TCRdb table keeps only in-frame clones and is missing some. Here the sample spans 95,000 to 100,000 clones, 87% being singletons. The sequenced material came from peripheral blood. Receptor source: a woman aged 25 to 39 with acute or convalescent COVID-19.

This chain joins TRBV6-5 and TRBJ1-1; D remains ambiguous. Germline loops: CDR1 MNHEY, CDR2 SVGAGI. V dropped 8 bases and J dropped 4 bases, with 8 bases sitting between them. The CDR3 has 11 amino acids. The CDR3, as DNA: TGTGCCAGCTTAGGAGGCACTGAAGCTTTCTTT. Residues: CASLGGTEAFF.

This clone was found a few times. The chain employs TRBV19 and TRBJ1-2; TRBD1 agrees at 8 bases. J gave up 7 bases and V 7 bases, and 8 bases lay outside the gene matches. CDR1 LNHDA and CDR2 SQIVND come from the germline V gene (reference sequence). The length of the CDR3 is 13 residues. The CDR3 loop is CASTPQGAGGYTF. The CDR3 bases are TGTGCCAGTACCCCGCAGGGGGCTGGTGGCTACACCTTC.

This clone has a handful of counts. CDR3 bases: TGTGCCAGCAGCTTAGAATCGGAGCGGGGGGGAACCGGGGAGCTGTTTTTT. Translation: CASSLESERGGTGELFF. The chain carries TRBV11-2 and TRBJ2-2; 10 nucleotides line up with TRBD2. J was trimmed by 5 bases and V by 0 bases; bases with no gene match: 6. Germline V gives CDR1 SGHAT, CDR2 FQNNGV. This CDR3 has 17 amino acids.

The rearrangement joins TRBV5-6 to TRBJ1-2; the D gene is possibly TRBD1 (5 bases). The V end lost 6 bases, the J end lost 1 base, and 19 bases lay between the germline ends. This CDR3 is 16 amino acids long. Germline V gene data show CDR1 as SGHDT and CDR2 as YYEEEE. The CDR3 bases are TGTGCCAGCAACTTAAGGCGACAGACAGTTAACTATGGCTACACCTTC. Translated: CASNLRRQTVNYGYTF.

This rearrangement joins TRBV2 to TRBJ2-5; TRBD2 matches 8 bases. The germline V gene has CDR1 SNHLY and CDR2 FYNNEI. The ends lost 4 bases at V and 5 bases at J; junction bases unmatched: 6. CDR3 size: 14 residues. CDR3 DNA: TGTGCCAGCAGTGTCCGGGGGGGCGTGGAGACCCAGTACTTC. Translating it yields CASSVRGGVETQYF.

This clone has only one observation. V is TRBV29-1 and J is TRBJ1-2; D remains unclear. Germline CDR1 and CDR2: SQVTM and ANQGSEA. The CDR3 extends over 10 amino acids. The V end was cut by 7 bases, the J end by 6 bases, with 9 bases between. The CDR3 nucleotides are TGCAGCGGAGGTACGGATGGCTACACCTTC. Translation: CSGGTDGYTF.

The V gene is TRBV30, the J gene TRBJ1-2; tentatively, D is TRBD1 (5 bases). The germline gives CDR1 GTSNPN, CDR2 SVGIG (reference sequence). V gave up 5 bases and J gave up 3 bases, with 10 bases separating them. This CDR3 region has 12 residues. The CDR3 is CAWAREDYGYTF. The CDR3 bases are TGTGCCTGGGCCAGGGAGGACTATGGCTACACCTTC.

This clone came up a few times. The rearrangement links TRBV19 to TRBJ1-2; 7 bases map to TRBD1. The CDR3 contains 15 residues. Germline loops: CDR1 LNHDA, CDR2 SQIVND (reference sequence). Trimming cost V 9 bases and J 8 bases; bases outside gene matches: 18. This CDR3 is CASQPGQVLFRGYTF. In DNA form, the CDR3 reads TGTGCCAGCCAGCCAGGACAGGTCCTTTTCAGAGGCTACACCTTC.

This chain connects TRBV9 to TRBJ1-2; weak D call: TRBD1 (5 bases). Trimming took 0 bases from V and 0 from J, leaving 9 bases between them. Germline lookup yields CDR1 SGDLS and CDR2 YYNGEE. CDR3 size: 15 residues. The DNA of the CDR3 is TGTGCCAGCAGCGTAGGCGACAGAGCTAACTATGGCTACACCTTC. Its protein is CASSVGDRANYGYTF.

The V call is TRBV30, the J call TRBJ1-2; 7 nucleotides match TRBD1. Germline V lookup: CDR1 GTSNPN, CDR2 SVGIG (reference sequence). This CDR3 comprises 15 residues. The V and J ends lost 1 base and 4 bases, in that order; junction bases with no gene match: 9. The chain's CDR3 is CAWSGDRENSYGYTF. The DNA of the CDR3 is TGTGCCTGGAGTGGTGACAGGGAGAATTCCTATGGCTACACCTTC.

The chain links TRBV5-1 to TRBJ1-6, with a tentative D call TRBD1 (6 bases). CDR3 length equals 15 residues. CDR1 SGHRS and CDR2 YFSETQ come from the germline V gene. Trimming stripped 0 bases from V and 7 bases from J, with 11 bases between. Here the CDR3 reads CASSLEEGENSPLHF. The CDR3 nucleotides read TGCGCCAGCAGCTTGGAAGAGGGGGAGAATTCACCCCTCCACTTT.

V is TRBV6-6 and J is TRBJ1-1; D remains ambiguous. Germline values: CDR1 MNHNY, CDR2 SVGAGI (reference sequence). CDR3 length: 13 residues. Trimming left V 7 bases short and J 3 bases short, with 12 bases between. The CDR3 sequence is CASMRREDTEAFF. CDR3 DNA sequence: TGTGCCAGCATGAGAAGGGAGGACACTGAAGCTTTCTTT.

The chain has TRBV18 and TRBJ1-3; D gene ambiguous. With 0 bases removed from V and 3 bases from J, the gap between germline ends came to 6 bases. This CDR3 region has 14 residues. Germline CDR1 and CDR2: KGHSH and LQKENI. In nucleotides, the CDR3 is TGTGCCAGCTCACCACCCCCGTTTGGAAACACCATATATTTT. This codes for CASSPPPFGNTIYF.

The chain carries TRBV28 and TRBJ1-1; possible D gene TRBD1, 5 bases. Trimming took off 3 bases at V and 3 bases at J, with 8 bases between the two ends. The CDR3 sequence is 13 residues long. Germline-derived CDR1 and CDR2 are MDHEN and SYDVKM. The CDR3 DNA reads TGTGCCAGCAGTTTCGACAGACACACTGAAGCTTTCTTT. Protein sequence: CASSFDRHTEAFF.

The chain recombines TRBV6-6 with TRBJ2-7; TRBD2 might be the D (5 bases). This CDR3 has 13 amino acids. Trimming removed 7 bases at V and 3 bases at J, with 13 bases between. The V gene's germline CDR1 is MNHNY and CDR2 SVGAGI (reference sequence). CDR3 protein: CASMPASLYEQYF. For the CDR3, the DNA is TGTGCCAGCATGCCGGCTAGCCTCTACGAGCAGTACTTC.

This rearrangement joins TRBV7-8 to TRBJ2-7; 12 nucleotides match TRBD2. The length of the CDR3 is 17 residues. J lost 0 bases, V lost 5 bases, and 8 bases had no gene match. The germline gives CDR1 SGHVS, CDR2 FQNEAQ. The CDR3 protein is CASSAQTSGGDSYEQYF. In DNA, the CDR3 is TGTGCCAGCAGCGCCCAGACTAGCGGGGGAGACTCCTACGAGCAGTACTTC.

This clone turned up a few times. This chain uses TRBV25-1 with TRBJ1-2; 10 nucleotides line up with TRBD1. Germline V gives CDR1 MGHDK, CDR2 SYGVNS. This CDR3 has 15 amino acids. Trimming removed 6 bases from V and 8 bases from J; junction bases left unmatched: 12. CDR3 amino acids: CASSLRGTGVGGYTF. The CDR3 DNA reads as TGTGCCAGCAGCCTCCGCGGGACAGGGGTAGGCGGCTACACCTTC.

V and J are TRBV5-1 and TRBJ2-7; TRBD1 agrees at 10 bases. The V gene's germline CDR1 is SGHRS and CDR2 YFSETQ. The J segment lost 2 bases and the V segment lost 4 bases, leaving 6 bases of the junction unmatched. The CDR3 is made up of 15 amino acids. The CDR3 here is CASSPTGTGAYEQYF. Here the CDR3 DNA reads TGCGCCAGCAGCCCTACCGGGACAGGGGCCTACGAGCAGTACTTC.

V gene TRBV6-1 combines with J gene TRBJ1-3; 7 bases map to TRBD1. The V and J ends lost 4 bases and 4 bases, in that order; junction bases with no gene match: 10. Germline V gene sequence: CDR1 MNHNS, CDR2 SASEGT. The CDR3 spans 16 residues. The CDR3 DNA follows: TGTGCCAGCAGTGGATGGGACAGAATGAGGGGAAACACCATATATTTT. Translating it yields CASSGWDRMRGNTIYF.

The chain combines TRBV20-1 with TRBJ1-2, with no clear D. The CDR3 is 16 amino acids. Trimming stripped 3 bases from V and 0 bases from J, with 17 bases between. Germline V gene data show CDR1 as DFQATT and CDR2 as SNEGSKA (reference sequence). The CDR3 loop is CSASSLSRIPNYGYTF. CDR3 bases: TGCAGTGCTAGTTCCTTGAGCCGCATTCCTAACTATGGCTACACCTTC.

About this clone itself: Other nucleotide sequences from this sample produce the same CDR3. The chain couples TRBV14 to TRBJ1-5; the D is unclear. With 1 base removed from V and 4 bases from J, the gap between germline ends came to 5 bases. The germline CDR1 and CDR2 sequences are SGHDN and FVKESK. The CDR3 totals 13 residues. CDR3 in amino acids: CASSQAGNQPQHF. The CDR3 coding sequence is TGTGCCAGCAGCCAAGCGGGGAATCAGCCCCAGCATTTT. Together with reference TRBV14 and TRBJ1-5, the CDR3 gives the full variable domain: EAGVTQFPSHSVIEKGQTVTLRCDPISGHDNLYWYRRVMGKEIKFLLHFVKESKQDESGMPNNRFLAERTGGTYSTLKVQPAELEDSGVYFCASSQAGNQPQHFGDGTRLSIL.

This clone was recorded a few times. The V gene is TRBV27, the J gene TRBJ2-2, with a possible D match to TRBD2 (5 bases). Trimming took 6 bases from V and 7 from J, leaving 6 bases between them. Germline-derived CDR1 and CDR2 are MNHEY and SMNVEV (reference sequence). The CDR3 consists of 11 residues. The CDR3: CASSRGGELFF. CDR3 bases: TGTGCCAGCAGCCGGGGCGGGGAGCTGTTTTTT.

This chain connects TRBV6-5 to TRBJ2-3; D uncertain. The CDR3 is made up of 13 amino acids. Germline V gene lookup returns CDR1 MNHEY and CDR2 SVGAGI. V lost 4 bases and J lost 1, with 6 bases in between. The CDR3 region is CASSSQGTDTQYF. CDR3 bases: TGTGCCAGCAGTTCGCAGGGCACAGATACGCAGTATTTT.

The V call is TRBV5-4, the J call TRBJ2-1, with 8 bases fitting TRBD2. Germline V gene data show CDR1 as SGHNT and CDR2 as YYREEE (reference sequence). J lost 9 bases, V lost 5 bases, and 7 bases had no gene match. CDR3 length: 13 residues. CDR3 protein: CASSLGGAGEQFF. CDR3 bases: TGTGCCAGCAGTCTCGGGGGGGCAGGTGAGCAGTTCTTC.

The chain is built from TRBV14 and TRBJ2-7, with D possibly matching TRBD1 (6 bases). The CDR3 extends over 14 amino acids. The germline V and J ends were trimmed by 2 bases and 3 bases, with 11 bases remaining between them. Germline V gene lookup returns CDR1 SGHDN and CDR2 FVKESK. CDR3: CASSQFGQFYEQYF. DNA of the CDR3: TGTGCCAGCAGCCAATTCGGACAGTTCTACGAGCAGTACTTC.